Here is one T cell receptor (beta chain) with its context. The entry originates in a study of OX40 agonist ivuxolimab in advanced cancers. Across the study: Intravenous ivuxolimab was administered to patients every 2 weeks at 0.01 to 10 mg/kg. Patients were over 65% male with ages roughly 20 to 85, mean about 54.

Per germline, CDR1 MNHNY and CDR2 SVGAGI (reference sequence). J gave up 5 bases and V 5 bases, and 3 bases lay outside the gene matches. The length of the CDR3 is 13 residues. Sequencing used immunoSEQ multiplex PCR; TCRdb keeps in-frame clones, though not all of them. Of about 82,000 clones listed, less than 85% are singletons. If patients had autoimmune disease history or systemic immunosuppression, they were excluded. This sequence was found in an adult with an advanced solid tumor such as melanoma, head and neck, liver or kidney cancer. The rearrangement links TRBV6-6 to TRBJ1-1; 9 bases align to TRBD1. The sequenced sample was CD4+ or CD8+ T cells sorted from blood, obtained in a trial of the OX40 agonist ivuxolimab. The CDR3 DNA reads TGTGCCAGCAGTCGACAGGGGGGGACTGAAGCTTTCTTT. Translated, it gives CASSRQGGTEAFF.